A single T cell receptor (beta chain) is shown here with its context. No antigen is known for it. Treatment of the sample: oral pan-JAK inhibitor, 5-10 mg twice daily. Investigators isolated RNA and reverse transcribed it into cDNA to act as the sequencing template. Measured with immunoSEQ multiplex PCR; TCRdb has only the in-frame clones, and not every one. This sample carries about 140,000 clones, 50% to 65% of them seen once, and the ten largest clones take approximately 16%. This CDR3 comprises 17 residues. Per the germline V gene, CDR1 is SGHTA and CDR2 is FQGNSA. Trimming took 1 base from V and 6 from J, leaving 21 bases between them. This sample is drawn from a study of CD8+ T cells in alopecia areata. Study-level results: Normal scalp had lower clonality than lesional scalp, with alopecia totalis/universalis lesions showing this most strongly.

The TCR sequence derives from a human donor with alopecia areata. This sequence joins TRBV7-2 and TRBJ1-2; a possible D gene is TRBD1 (5 bases). The material sequenced was CD8+ T cells sorted from blood, taken at week 4, from a patient treated with tofacitinib. CDR3 nucleotide sequence: TGTGCCAGCAGCTTAGACCCCCGGGACGAAAGCGTCCATGGCTACACCTTC. It yields the protein CASSLDPRDESVHGYTF.